Presented here are 24 T cell receptor beta chains from one specimen sequenced in a study of radiation and T cells in renal cell carcinoma. Assay used: immunoSEQ multiplex PCR; TCRdb lists only in-frame clones, some missing. Of 100,000 to 150,000 clones in the sample, over 75% were seen once. The sample's time point: blood 2 weeks post-SBRT. Treatment of the sample: 15 Gy SBRT to primary tumor, nephrectomy 4 weeks later. Sequencing used blood, obtained from a patient whose treatment included radiotherapy and nephrectomy. The receptors shown here come from a man aged 45-65 years with renal cell carcinoma.

This chain connects TRBV28 to TRBJ2-2, with a tentative D call TRBD1 (6 bases). Trimming stripped 7 bases from V and 4 bases from J, with 13 bases between. CDR1 MDHEN and CDR2 SYDVKM come from the germline V gene. The CDR3 is 14 residues long. CDR3 sequence: CASKSGQSTGELFF. The CDR3 DNA sequence: TGTGCCAGCAAATCGGGACAAAGCACCGGGGAGCTGTTTTTT. The complete variable domain, with remaining parts taken from reference TRBV28 and TRBJ2-2, reads DVKVTQSSRYLVKRTGEKVFLECVQDMDHENMFWYRQDPGLGLRLIYFSYDVKMKEKGDIPEGYSVSREKKERFSLILESASTNQTSMYLCASKSGQSTGELFFGEGSRLTVL.

The chain carries TRBV9 and TRBJ2-1, with a possible D match to TRBD2 (5 bases). V lost 5 bases and J 0 bases, leaving 9 bases between the germline ends. CDR3 size: 14 residues. Germline lookup yields CDR1 SGDLS and CDR2 YYNGEE. CDR3 residues: CASRKADSYNEQFF. The DNA of the CDR3 is TGTGCCAGCAGGAAAGCGGACTCCTACAATGAGCAGTTCTTC. Drawing the rest from reference TRBV9 and TRBJ2-1, the complete variable domain is DSGVTQTPKHLITATGQRVTLRCSPRSGDLSVYWYQQSLDQGLQFLIQYYNGEERAKGNILERFSAQQFPDLHSELNLSSLELGDSALYFCASRKADSYNEQFFGPGTRLTVL.

Turning to this clone: This sample also contains other DNA sequences that code for the same CDR3. The genes are TRBV5-6 and TRBJ1-5, with D perhaps TRBD1 (6 bases). V gave up 8 bases and J gave up 4 bases, with 19 bases separating them. CDR1 is SGHDT and CDR2 is YYEEEE in the germline V gene. The CDR3 extends over 15 amino acids. Here the CDR3 reads CASSRGSVENQPQHF. CDR3 nucleotides: TGTGCCAGTAGCAGGGGCTCCGTAGAAAATCAGCCCCAGCATTTT.

In its sample, this clone was seen once. V gene TRBV19 combines with J gene TRBJ2-4, with D tentatively TRBD1 (6 bases). Germline-derived CDR1 and CDR2 are LNHDA and SQIVND (reference sequence). Trimming took off 1 base at V and 10 bases at J, with 17 bases between the two ends. The CDR3 extends over 15 amino acids. Written as DNA, the CDR3 is TGTGCCAGTAGTATAGGGGGTGACAGGAGAATAATTCAGTACTTC. It encodes CASSIGGDRRIIQYF.

The chain has TRBV25-1 and TRBJ1-1, with no clear D. The germline V gene has CDR1 MGHDK and CDR2 SYGVNS. With 0 bases removed from V and 1 base from J, the gap between germline ends came to 12 bases. The CDR3 extends over 16 amino acids. CDR3 nucleotides: TGTGCCAGCAGTGAATATGGTCAAGTGGGGAACACTGAAGCTTTCTTT. Its translation: CASSEYGQVGNTEAFF.

The chain is built from TRBV6-6 and TRBJ2-3; D gene unclear. The V end lost 8 bases, the J end lost 0 bases, and 15 bases lay between the germline ends. This CDR3 has 15 amino acids. The germline V gene encodes CDR1 MNHNY and CDR2 SVGAGI (reference sequence). The CDR3 nucleotides read TGTGCCAGCCAGGAACAACCCCTTAGCACAGATACGCAGTATTTT. Its protein is CASQEQPLSTDTQYF.

The rearrangement joins TRBV18 to TRBJ2-7; TRBD1 might be the D (6 bases). Deletions cut 3 bases from V and 2 bases from J, with 11 bases between. Germline V lookup: CDR1 KGHSH, CDR2 LQKENI. The length of the CDR3 is 14 residues. The DNA for the CDR3 is TGTGCCAGCTCACCCAGGGGCGAGCCCTACGAGCAGTACTTC. Translated: CASSPRGEPYEQYF.

The chain employs TRBV5-4 and TRBJ1-2; maybe TRBD1 (6 bases). This CDR3 region has 15 residues. V lost 2 bases to trimming and J lost 7 bases, with 18 bases between them. The germline gives CDR1 SGHNT, CDR2 YYREEE (reference sequence). The CDR3 sequence is CASSFHVAGGVGYTF. As DNA, the CDR3 is TGTGCCAGCAGCTTCCACGTGGCGGGGGGCGTTGGCTACACCTTC.

The J gene is TRBJ2-3, the V gene TRBV13; D is ambiguous. The CDR3 is 13 residues long. Between the trimmed V and J ends, which lost 1 base and 4 bases, there was a span of 6 bases. Germline V gene sequence: CDR1 PRHDT, CDR2 FYEKMQ (reference sequence). The CDR3 protein is CASSLDRSDTQYF. CDR3 in DNA: TGTGCCAGCAGCTTAGATCGTTCAGATACGCAGTATTTT.

The chain couples TRBV4-3 to TRBJ1-6; D remains unclear. CDR1 and CDR2 from the germline V gene are LGHNA and YSLEER. This CDR3 has 14 amino acids. Trimming removed 4 bases at V and 8 bases at J, with 12 bases between. CDR3 amino acids: CASSRTDLDSPLHF. The CDR3 region has the DNA TGCGCCAGCAGCCGCACGGACTTGGATTCACCCCTCCACTTT.

The V call is TRBV29-1, the J call TRBJ2-1, with TRBD2 matching over 10 bases. The CDR3 loop spans 13 amino acids. Germline V gives CDR1 SQVTM, CDR2 ANQGSEA. Germline trimming cut 6 bases from V and 9 bases from J; bases unmatched to any gene: 8. CDR3 DNA sequence: TGCAGCGTCGAAAGCGGGGGGGCTGGTGAGCAGTTCTTC. Translation gives CSVESGGAGEQFF.

The V and J genes are TRBV21-1 and TRBJ2-7. TRBV21-1 has pseudogene status. CDR3 length: 16 amino acids. CDR3 bases: TGTGCCAGCAGCCGAAAGGGGAGGACAGATTCCTACGAGCAGTACTTC. Its translation: CASSRKGRTDSYEQYF.

The chain carries TRBV6-5 and TRBJ2-3; a weak D match, TRBD2 (6 bases). CDR3 length equals 14 residues. V lost 2 bases to trimming and J lost 5 bases, with 11 bases between them. The germline gives CDR1 MNHEY, CDR2 SVGAGI. The CDR3 is CASSYERGGDTQYF. CDR3 in DNA: TGTGCCAGCAGTTACGAGAGGGGAGGAGATACGCAGTATTTT.

The CDR3 here is CASSVAGAGVLSYEQYF. In nucleotides, the CDR3 is TGTGCCAGCAGCGTAGCTGGGGCAGGGGTTTTGTCCTACGAGCAGTACTTC. The V gene is TRBV9, the J gene TRBJ2-7; perhaps TRBD1 as D (6 bases). This CDR3 region has 17 residues. Trimming removed 0 bases from V and 1 base from J, with 17 bases in between. Germline lookup yields CDR1 SGDLS and CDR2 YYNGEE.

A few counts support this clone. The CDR3 sequence: CAWKPSDRGSTEAFF. As DNA, the CDR3 is TGTGCCTGGAAGCCGTCGGACAGGGGATCGACTGAAGCTTTCTTT. The rearrangement joins TRBV30 to TRBJ1-1, with 9 bases aligning to TRBD1. The CDR3 sequence is 15 residues long. V shed 4 bases, J shed 5 bases, and the junction held 11 bases outside the gene matches. Looked up from germline, CDR1 is GTSNPN and CDR2 is SVGIG (reference sequence).

This chain uses TRBV19 with TRBJ2-3, with 8 bases aligning to TRBD1. Germline V CDR1 and CDR2: LNHDA, SQIVND (reference sequence). Germline trimming cut 3 bases from V and 2 bases from J; bases unmatched to any gene: 7. This CDR3 is built from 16 residues. CDR3 bases: TGTGCCAGTAGTATCCGGACAGGGACCCACACAGATACGCAGTATTTT. The encoded protein is CASSIRTGTHTDTQYF.

The chain has TRBV7-6 and TRBJ1-6, with unresolved D. Trimming removed 1 base at V and 10 bases at J, with 8 bases between. The CDR3 spans 13 residues. The germline V gene encodes CDR1 SGHVS and CDR2 FNYEAQ. The CDR3 nucleotides are TGTGCCAGCAGCTTAGGGACTTACTCACCCCTCCACTTT. Translation gives CASSLGTYSPLHF.

This sequence joins TRBV4-1 and TRBJ2-3; no clear D. Germline CDR1 MGHRA, CDR2 YSYEKL. Between the trimmed V and J ends, which lost 1 base and 4 bases, there was a span of 3 bases. The CDR3 covers 12 residues. Here the CDR3 reads CASSQGPDTQYF. The DNA for the CDR3 is TGCGCCAGCAGCCAAGGACCAGATACGCAGTATTTT.

The CDR3 sequence is CASSPTGGMLTGNTIYF. CDR3 bases: TGTGCCAGCTCACCTACCGGGGGTATGCTAACTGGAAACACCATATATTTT. The V call is TRBV18, the J call TRBJ1-3; TRBD1 is a possible D gene (5 bases). Germline V gives CDR1 KGHSH, CDR2 LQKENI. CDR3 length: 17 residues. V lost 3 bases to trimming and J lost 2 bases, with 17 bases between them.

The chain is built from TRBV4-2 and TRBJ2-7, with D maybe TRBD2 (6 bases). The CDR3 loop spans 17 amino acids. Germline V CDR1 and CDR2: LGHNA, YNFKEQ. Trimming took off 0 bases at V and 1 base at J, with 16 bases between the two ends. In DNA, the CDR3 is TGTGCCAGCAGCCAAGATAGGGCGGGATATCGGTCCTACGAGCAGTACTTC. Translation gives CASSQDRAGYRSYEQYF.

This chain links TRBV19 with TRBJ1-2; D ambiguous. The germline V gene encodes CDR1 LNHDA and CDR2 SQIVND (reference sequence). V was clipped by 10 bases and J by 4 bases, with 22 bases between them. The CDR3 runs 15 residues. CDR3 nucleotides: TGTGCCACGCATATAAAGGGCTCACGGATCTATGGCTACACCTTC. It specifies CATHIKGSRIYGYTF.

This chain uses TRBV11-2 with TRBJ1-2; TRBD1 agrees at 7 bases. Trimming removed 3 bases from V and 0 bases from J; junction bases left unmatched: 4. Germline V gives CDR1 SGHAT, CDR2 FQNNGV. This CDR3 has 15 amino acids. CDR3 DNA sequence: TGTGCCAGCAGCTTGACAGGGCTCGCTAACTATGGCTACACCTTC. Translated, it gives CASSLTGLANYGYTF.

The rearrangement uses TRBV7-8 and TRBJ1-5, with TRBD1 as a possible D gene (6 bases). Per germline, CDR1 SGHVS and CDR2 FQNEAQ. The CDR3 has 16 amino acids. The V end was cut by 1 base, the J end by 7 bases, with 17 bases between. The DNA for the CDR3 is TGTGCCAGCAGCTTAGGTCGTTTCCAGGGGAAACAGCCCCAGCATTTT. This translates into CASSLGRFQGKQPQHF. Variable domain in full (rest from reference TRBV7-8 and TRBJ1-5): GAGVSQSPRYKVAKRGQDVALRCDPISGHVSLFWYQQALGQGPEFLTYFQNEAQLDKSGLPSDRFFAERPEGSVSTLKIQRTQQEDSAVYLCASSLGRFQGKQPQHFGDGTRLSIL.

This clone was counted once. V gene TRBV11-2 combines with J gene TRBJ2-1; 14 bases fit TRBD2. The CDR3 has 17 residues. V lost 6 bases and J lost 0; bases outside the gene matches: 4. The germline CDR1 and CDR2 sequences are SGHAT and FQNNGV. The CDR3 spells CASRGLAGEGSYNEQFF. Here the CDR3 DNA reads TGTGCCAGCAGGGGACTAGCGGGGGAGGGCTCCTACAATGAGCAGTTCTTC.